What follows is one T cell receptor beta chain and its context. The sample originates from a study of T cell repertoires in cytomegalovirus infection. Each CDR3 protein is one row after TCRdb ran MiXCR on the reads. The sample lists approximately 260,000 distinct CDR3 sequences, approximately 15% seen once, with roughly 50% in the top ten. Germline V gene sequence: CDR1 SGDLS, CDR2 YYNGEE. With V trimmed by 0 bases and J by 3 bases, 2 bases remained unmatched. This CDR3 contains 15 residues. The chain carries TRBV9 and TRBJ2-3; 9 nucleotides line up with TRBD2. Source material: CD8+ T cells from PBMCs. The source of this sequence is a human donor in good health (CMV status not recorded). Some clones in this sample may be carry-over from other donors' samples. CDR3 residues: CASSVGGLATDTQYF. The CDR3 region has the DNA TGTGCCAGCAGCGTAGGTGGACTAGCGACAGATACGCAGTATTTT.